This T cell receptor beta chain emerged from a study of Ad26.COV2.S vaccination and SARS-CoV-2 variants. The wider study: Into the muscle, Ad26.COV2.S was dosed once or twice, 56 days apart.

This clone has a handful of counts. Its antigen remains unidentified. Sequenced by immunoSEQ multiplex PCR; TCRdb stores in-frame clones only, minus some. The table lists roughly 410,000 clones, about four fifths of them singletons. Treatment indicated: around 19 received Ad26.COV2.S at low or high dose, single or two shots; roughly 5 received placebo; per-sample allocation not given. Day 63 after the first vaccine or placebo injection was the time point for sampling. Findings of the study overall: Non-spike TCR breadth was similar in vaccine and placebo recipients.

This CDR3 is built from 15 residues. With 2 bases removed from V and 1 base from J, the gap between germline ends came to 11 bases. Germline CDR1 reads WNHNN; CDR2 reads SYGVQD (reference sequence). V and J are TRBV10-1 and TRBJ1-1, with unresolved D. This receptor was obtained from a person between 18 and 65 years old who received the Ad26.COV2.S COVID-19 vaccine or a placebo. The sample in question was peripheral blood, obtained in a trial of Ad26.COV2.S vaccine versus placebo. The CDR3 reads CASSEVASGNTEAFF. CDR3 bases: TGCGCCAGCAGTGAGGTAGCCTCAGGGAACACTGAAGCTTTCTTT.